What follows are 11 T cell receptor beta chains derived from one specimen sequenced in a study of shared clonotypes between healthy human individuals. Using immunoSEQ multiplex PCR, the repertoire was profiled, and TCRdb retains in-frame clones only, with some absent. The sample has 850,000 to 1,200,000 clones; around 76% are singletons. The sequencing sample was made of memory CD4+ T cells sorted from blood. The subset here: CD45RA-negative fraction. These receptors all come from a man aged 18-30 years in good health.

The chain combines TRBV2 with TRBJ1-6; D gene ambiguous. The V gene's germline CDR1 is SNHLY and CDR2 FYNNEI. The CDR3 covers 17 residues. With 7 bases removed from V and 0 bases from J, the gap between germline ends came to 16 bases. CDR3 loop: CASKLSPGGSYNSPLHF. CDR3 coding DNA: TGTGCCAGCAAACTTAGCCCTGGTGGCTCCTATAATTCACCCCTCCACTTT.

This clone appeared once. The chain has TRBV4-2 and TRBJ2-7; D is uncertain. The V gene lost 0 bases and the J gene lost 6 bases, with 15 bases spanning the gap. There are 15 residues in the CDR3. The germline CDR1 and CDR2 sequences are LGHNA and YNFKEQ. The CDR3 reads CASSQDGRGTREQYF. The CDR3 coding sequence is TGTGCCAGCAGCCAAGATGGTAGAGGAACACGCGAGCAGTACTTC.

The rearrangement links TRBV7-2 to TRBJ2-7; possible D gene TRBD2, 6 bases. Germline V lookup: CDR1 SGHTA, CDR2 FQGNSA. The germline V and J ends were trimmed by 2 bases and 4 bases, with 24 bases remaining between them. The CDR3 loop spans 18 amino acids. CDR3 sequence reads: CASSLTRTTGVENYEQYF. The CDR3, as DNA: TGTGCCAGCAGCTTAACTCGTACTACGGGAGTAGAAAATTACGAGCAGTACTTC.

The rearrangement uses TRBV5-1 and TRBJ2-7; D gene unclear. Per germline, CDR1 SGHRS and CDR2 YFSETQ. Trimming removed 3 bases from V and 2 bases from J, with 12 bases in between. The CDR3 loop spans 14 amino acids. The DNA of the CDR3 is TGCGCCAGCAGCTGGACCGACGGTCCCTACGAGCAGTACTTC. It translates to CASSWTDGPYEQYF.

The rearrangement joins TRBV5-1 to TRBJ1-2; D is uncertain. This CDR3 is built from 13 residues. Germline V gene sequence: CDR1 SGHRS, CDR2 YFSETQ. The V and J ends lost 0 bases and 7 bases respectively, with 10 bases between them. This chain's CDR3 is CASSLDPGRGYTF. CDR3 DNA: TGCGCCAGCAGCTTGGACCCCGGCCGTGGCTACACCTTC.

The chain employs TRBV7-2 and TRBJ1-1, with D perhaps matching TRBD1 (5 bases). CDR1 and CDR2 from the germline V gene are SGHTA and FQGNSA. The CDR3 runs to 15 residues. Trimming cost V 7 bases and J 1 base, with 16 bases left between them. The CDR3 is CASKPGGEKNTEAFF. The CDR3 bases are TGTGCCAGCAAACCTGGGGGGGAAAAGAACACTGAAGCTTTCTTT.

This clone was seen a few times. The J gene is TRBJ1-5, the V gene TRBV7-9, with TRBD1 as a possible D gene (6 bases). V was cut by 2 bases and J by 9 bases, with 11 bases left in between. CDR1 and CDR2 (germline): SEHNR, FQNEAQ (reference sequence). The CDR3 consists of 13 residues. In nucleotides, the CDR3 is TGTGCCAGCAGCTTACAGGGGTCGGGGCCCCAGCATTTT. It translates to CASSLQGSGPQHF.

The CDR3 nucleotides read TGTGCCAGCAGTACCCAGGGGGCTAACTATGGCTACACCTTC. Its protein product is CASSTQGANYGYTF. The V gene is TRBV2, the J gene TRBJ1-2; 7 nucleotides agree with TRBD1. V dropped 5 bases and J dropped 0; count of bases not matched to a gene: 3. Germline CDR1 is SNHLY and CDR2 is FYNNEI. The CDR3 spans 14 residues.

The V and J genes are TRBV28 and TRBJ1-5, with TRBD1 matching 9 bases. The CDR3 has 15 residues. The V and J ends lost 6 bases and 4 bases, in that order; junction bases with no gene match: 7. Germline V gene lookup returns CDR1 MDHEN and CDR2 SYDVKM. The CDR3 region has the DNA TGTGCCAGCAGGGGGACAGGGATGGGAAATCAGCCCCAGCATTTT. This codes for CASRGTGMGNQPQHF. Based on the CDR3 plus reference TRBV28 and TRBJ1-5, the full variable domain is DVKVTQSSRYLVKRTGEKVFLECVQDMDHENMFWYRQDPGLGLRLIYFSYDVKMKEKGDIPEGYSVSREKKERFSLILESASTNQTSMYLCASRGTGMGNQPQHFGDGTRLSIL.

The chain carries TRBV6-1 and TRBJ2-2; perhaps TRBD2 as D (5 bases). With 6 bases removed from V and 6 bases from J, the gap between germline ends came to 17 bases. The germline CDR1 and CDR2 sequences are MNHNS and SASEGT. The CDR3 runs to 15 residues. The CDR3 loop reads CASRALGGLAGELFF. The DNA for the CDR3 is TGTGCCAGCAGGGCATTAGGAGGATTGGCCGGGGAGCTGTTTTTT.

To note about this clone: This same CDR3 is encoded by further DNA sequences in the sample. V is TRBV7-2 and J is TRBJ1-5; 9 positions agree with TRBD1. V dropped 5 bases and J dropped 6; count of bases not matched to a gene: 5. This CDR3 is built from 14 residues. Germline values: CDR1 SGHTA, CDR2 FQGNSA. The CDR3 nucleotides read TGTGCCAGCAGCCGGGACAGGGCTGGTCAGCCCCAGCATTTT. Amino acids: CASSRDRAGQPQHF. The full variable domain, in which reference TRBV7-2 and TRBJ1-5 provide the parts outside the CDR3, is GAGVSQSPSNKVTEKGKDVELRCDPISGHTALYWYRQSLGQGLEFLIYFQGNSAPDKSGLPSDRFSAERTGGSVSTLTIQRTQQEDSAVYLCASSRDRAGQPQHFGDGTRLSIL.